This TCR beta chain came from a study of identical twins. CDR1 DFQATT and CDR2 SNEGSKA come from the germline V gene (reference sequence). The CDR3 spans 14 residues. V shed 0 bases, J shed 6 bases, and the junction held 3 bases outside the gene matches. In TCRdb, the 5' RACE reads were re-called with MiXCR into one record per CDR3 protein. The profile shows some 250,000 distinct CDR3 sequences, 6.5% of them singletons. Note on this clonotype: No antigen is known for it.

Study-level results: Researchers reported weaker excess twin sharing in beta out-of-frame sequences.

This same sample was also part of a study on T cells expressing NK-cell markers.

The V gene is TRBV20-1, the J gene TRBJ2-1; 9 nucleotides align to TRBD1. The sequence was obtained from a woman aged 18-30 years in good health. Sample: CD8+ T cells sorted from blood. DNA for the CDR3: TGCAGTGCTAGAGACGGGACAGGGAGCAATGAGCAGTTCTTC. The encoded protein is CSARDGTGSNEQFF.